This TCR beta chain was identified in a study of CD8+ T cells in alopecia areata. Study-wide results and limits: Mice gave a clearer picture of TCR sharing than patients did, possibly for HLA-related reasons. Tofacitinib yielded significantly lower scalp clonality and fewer expanded CD8+ clones among the top 100.

Concerning this clone: Its antigen is undetermined.

Extracted RNA was reverse transcribed, and the resulting cDNA served as sequencing template. TCRdb's table, derived via immunoSEQ multiplex PCR, lists solely in-frame clones and lacks some. The sample contains around 270,000 clones, nearly 60% of which appear only once. The treatment here: oral pan-JAK inhibitor, 5-10 mg twice daily. Alopecia areata patients had lesional scalp punch biopsies and peripheral blood taken from them. The origin of this receptor is a human donor with alopecia areata. Sequenced material: CD4+ T cells sorted from blood, taken at week 24, from a patient treated with tofacitinib.

CDR3 protein: CASSYSGGTFYGYTF. CDR3 DNA sequence: TGTGCCAGCAGTTACTCGGGCGGGACATTCTATGGCTACACCTTC. This chain connects TRBV6-5 to TRBJ1-2; possibly TRBD1 for D (6 bases). The CDR3 loop spans 15 amino acids. CDR1 is MNHEY, CDR2 SVGAGI, per germline. Trimming left V 0 bases short and J 4 bases short, with 12 bases between.